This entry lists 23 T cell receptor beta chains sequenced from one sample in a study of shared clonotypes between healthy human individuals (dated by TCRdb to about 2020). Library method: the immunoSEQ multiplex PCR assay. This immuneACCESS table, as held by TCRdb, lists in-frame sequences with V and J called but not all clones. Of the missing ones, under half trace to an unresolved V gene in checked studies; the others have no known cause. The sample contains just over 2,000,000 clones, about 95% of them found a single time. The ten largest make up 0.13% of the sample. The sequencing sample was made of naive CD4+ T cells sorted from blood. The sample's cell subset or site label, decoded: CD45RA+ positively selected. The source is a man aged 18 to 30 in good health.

The CDR3 loop reads CSVGSLAANTEAFF. Written as DNA, the CDR3 is TGCAGCGTTGGTAGTCTGGCAGCGAACACTGAAGCTTTCTTT. The chain carries TRBV29-1 and TRBJ1-1, with unresolved D. Trimming removed 4 bases from V and 1 base from J, with 13 bases in between. The CDR3 totals 14 residues. Germline lookup yields CDR1 SQVTM and CDR2 ANQGSEA.

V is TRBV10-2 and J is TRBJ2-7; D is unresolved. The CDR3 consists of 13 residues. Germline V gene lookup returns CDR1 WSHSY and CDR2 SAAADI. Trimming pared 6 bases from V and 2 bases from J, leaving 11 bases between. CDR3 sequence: CASSRGTTYEQYF. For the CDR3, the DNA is TGCGCCAGCAGCCGTGGAACTACCTACGAGCAGTACTTC.

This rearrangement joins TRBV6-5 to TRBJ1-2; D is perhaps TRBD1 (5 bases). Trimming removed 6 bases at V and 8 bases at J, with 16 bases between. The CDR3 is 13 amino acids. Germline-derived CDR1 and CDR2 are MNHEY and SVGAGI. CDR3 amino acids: CASSSRPGDGYTF. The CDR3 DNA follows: TGTGCCAGCAGCTCTCGACCCGGGGACGGCTACACCTTC.

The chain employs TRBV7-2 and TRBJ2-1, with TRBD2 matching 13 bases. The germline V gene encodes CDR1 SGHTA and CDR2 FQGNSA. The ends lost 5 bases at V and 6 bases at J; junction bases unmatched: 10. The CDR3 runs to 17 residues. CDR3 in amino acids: CASSKQGLAGDLNEQFF. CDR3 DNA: TGTGCCAGCAGCAAACAAGGACTAGCGGGAGATCTCAATGAGCAGTTCTTC.

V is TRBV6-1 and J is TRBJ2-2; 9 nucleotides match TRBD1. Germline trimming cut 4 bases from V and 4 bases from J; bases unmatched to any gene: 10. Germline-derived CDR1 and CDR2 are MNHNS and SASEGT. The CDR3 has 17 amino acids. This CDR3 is CASSASGTGFSTGELFF. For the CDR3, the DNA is TGTGCCAGCAGTGCTTCCGGGACAGGGTTTAGCACCGGGGAGCTGTTTTTT.

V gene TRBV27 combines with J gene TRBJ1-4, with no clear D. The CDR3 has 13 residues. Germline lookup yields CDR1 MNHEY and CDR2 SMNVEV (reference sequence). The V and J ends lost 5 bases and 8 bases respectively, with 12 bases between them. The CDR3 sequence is CASSSRAEEKLFF. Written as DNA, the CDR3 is TGTGCCAGCAGTAGCCGGGCCGAGGAAAAACTGTTTTTT.

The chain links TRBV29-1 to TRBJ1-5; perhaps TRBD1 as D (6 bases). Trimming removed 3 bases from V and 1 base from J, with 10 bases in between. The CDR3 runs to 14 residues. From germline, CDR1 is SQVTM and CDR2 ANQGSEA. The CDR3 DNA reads TGCAGCGTTGATGATAGGGGGAGCAATCAGCCCCAGCATTTT. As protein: CSVDDRGSNQPQHF.

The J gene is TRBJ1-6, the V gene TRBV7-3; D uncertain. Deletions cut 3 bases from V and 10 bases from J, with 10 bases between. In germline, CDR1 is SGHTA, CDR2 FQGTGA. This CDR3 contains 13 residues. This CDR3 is CASSFLVGSPLHF. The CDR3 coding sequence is TGTGCCAGCAGCTTTCTGGTGGGATCACCCCTCCACTTT.

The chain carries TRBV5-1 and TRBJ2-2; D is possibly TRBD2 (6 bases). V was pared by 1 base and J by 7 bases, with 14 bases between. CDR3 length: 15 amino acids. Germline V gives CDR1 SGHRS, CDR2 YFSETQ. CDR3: CASSLNLGGNGELFF. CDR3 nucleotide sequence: TGCGCCAGCAGCTTGAATCTTGGAGGGAACGGGGAGCTGTTTTTT.

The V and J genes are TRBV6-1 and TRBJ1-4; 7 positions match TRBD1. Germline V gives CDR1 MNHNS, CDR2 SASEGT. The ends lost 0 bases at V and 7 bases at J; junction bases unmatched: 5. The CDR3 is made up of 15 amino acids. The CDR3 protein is CASSEARRGREKLFF. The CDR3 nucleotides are TGTGCCAGCAGTGAAGCGCGGAGGGGGCGTGAAAAACTGTTTTTT.

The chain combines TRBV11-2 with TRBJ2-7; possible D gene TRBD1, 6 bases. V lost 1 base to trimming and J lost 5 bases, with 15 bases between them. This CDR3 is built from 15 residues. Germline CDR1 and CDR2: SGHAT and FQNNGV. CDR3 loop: CASSLADRGMNEQYF. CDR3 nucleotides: TGTGCCAGCAGCTTAGCAGATAGGGGGATGAACGAGCAGTACTTC.

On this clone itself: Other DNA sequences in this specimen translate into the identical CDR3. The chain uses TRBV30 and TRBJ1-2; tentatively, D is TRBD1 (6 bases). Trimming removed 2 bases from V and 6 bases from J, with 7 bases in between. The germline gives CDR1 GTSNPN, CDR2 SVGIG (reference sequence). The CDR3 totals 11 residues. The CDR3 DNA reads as TGTGCCTGGAGTAGGGGGGATGGCTACACCTTC. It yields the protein CAWSRGDGYTF.

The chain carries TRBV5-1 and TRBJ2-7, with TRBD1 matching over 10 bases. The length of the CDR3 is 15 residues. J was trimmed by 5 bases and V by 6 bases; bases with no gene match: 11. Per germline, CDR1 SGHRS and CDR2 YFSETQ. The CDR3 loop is CASTSPGTGVDEQYF. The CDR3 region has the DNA TGCGCCAGCACCTCCCCGGGGACAGGGGTCGACGAGCAGTACTTC.

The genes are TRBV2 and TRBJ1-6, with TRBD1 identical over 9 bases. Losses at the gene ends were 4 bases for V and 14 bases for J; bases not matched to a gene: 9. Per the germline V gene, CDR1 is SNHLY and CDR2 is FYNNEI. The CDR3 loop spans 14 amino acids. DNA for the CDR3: TGTGCCAGCAGTGCGGGACAGGGACAAGGGACCCTCCACTTT. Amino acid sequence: CASSAGQGQGTLHF.

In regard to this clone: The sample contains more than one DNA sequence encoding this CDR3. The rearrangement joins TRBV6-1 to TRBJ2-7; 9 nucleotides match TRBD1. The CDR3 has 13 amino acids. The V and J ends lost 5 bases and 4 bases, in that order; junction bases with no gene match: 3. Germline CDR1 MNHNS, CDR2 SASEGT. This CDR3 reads CASSTGGVYEQYF. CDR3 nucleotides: TGTGCCAGCAGTACAGGGGGCGTATACGAGCAGTACTTC.

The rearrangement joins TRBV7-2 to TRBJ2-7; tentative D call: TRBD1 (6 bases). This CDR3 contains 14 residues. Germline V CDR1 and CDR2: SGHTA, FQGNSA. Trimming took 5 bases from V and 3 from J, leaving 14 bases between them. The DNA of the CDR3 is TGTGCCAGCAGCCTCCCGGGACATGGCTACGAGCAGTACTTC. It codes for CASSLPGHGYEQYF.

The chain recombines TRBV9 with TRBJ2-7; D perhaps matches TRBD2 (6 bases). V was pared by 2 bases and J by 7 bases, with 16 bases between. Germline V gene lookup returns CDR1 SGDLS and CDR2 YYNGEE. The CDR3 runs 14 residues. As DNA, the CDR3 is TGTGCCAGCAGCGTTGCCTCGGGGGATCGAGAGCAGTACTTC. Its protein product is CASSVASGDREQYF.

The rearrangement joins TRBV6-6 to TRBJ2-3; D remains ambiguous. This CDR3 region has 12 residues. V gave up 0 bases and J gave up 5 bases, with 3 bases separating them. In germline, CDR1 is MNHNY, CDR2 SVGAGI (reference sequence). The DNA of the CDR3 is TGTGCCAGCAGTTACTCGGAAGATACGCAGTATTTT. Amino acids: CASSYSEDTQYF.

The CDR3 sequence: CASSTDQDPNPGTEAFF. In nucleotides, the CDR3 is TGTGCCAGCAGCACTGACCAGGACCCCAATCCTGGAACTGAAGCTTTCTTT. J is TRBJ1-1 and V is TRBV7-9, with D hard to call. The CDR3 covers 17 residues. Germline loops: CDR1 SEHNR, CDR2 FQNEAQ (reference sequence). Trimming removed 5 bases at V and 5 bases at J, with 24 bases between.

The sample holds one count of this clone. This CDR3 is CAISDRPGTMNTEAFF. CDR3 DNA sequence: TGTGCCATCAGTGACAGGCCCGGGACAATGAACACTGAAGCTTTCTTT. The chain joins TRBV10-3 to TRBJ1-1, with D perhaps TRBD1 (6 bases). Germline V gene lookup returns CDR1 ENHRY and CDR2 SYGVKD. CDR3 length equals 16 residues. The ends were cut back, 3 bases at V and 0 bases at J, with 14 bases in the middle.

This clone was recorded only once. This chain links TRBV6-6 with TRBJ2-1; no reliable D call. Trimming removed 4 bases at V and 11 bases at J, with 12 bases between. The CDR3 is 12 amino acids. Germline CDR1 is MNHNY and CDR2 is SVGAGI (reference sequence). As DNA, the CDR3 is TGTGCCAGCAGTTTTATAACGGAGAAGCAGTTCTTC. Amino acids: CASSFITEKQFF.

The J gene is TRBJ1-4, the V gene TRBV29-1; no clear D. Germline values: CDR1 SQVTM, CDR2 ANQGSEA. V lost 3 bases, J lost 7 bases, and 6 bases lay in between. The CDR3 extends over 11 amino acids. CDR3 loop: CSVDGGEKLFF. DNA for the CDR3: TGCAGCGTTGATGGTGGTGAAAAACTGTTTTTT.

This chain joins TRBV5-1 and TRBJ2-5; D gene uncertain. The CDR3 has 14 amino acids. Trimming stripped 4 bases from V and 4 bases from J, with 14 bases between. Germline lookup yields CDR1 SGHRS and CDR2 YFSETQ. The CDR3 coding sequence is TGCGCCAGCAGCCCTGGTTCTGCCGGAGAGACCCAGTACTTC. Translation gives CASSPGSAGETQYF.